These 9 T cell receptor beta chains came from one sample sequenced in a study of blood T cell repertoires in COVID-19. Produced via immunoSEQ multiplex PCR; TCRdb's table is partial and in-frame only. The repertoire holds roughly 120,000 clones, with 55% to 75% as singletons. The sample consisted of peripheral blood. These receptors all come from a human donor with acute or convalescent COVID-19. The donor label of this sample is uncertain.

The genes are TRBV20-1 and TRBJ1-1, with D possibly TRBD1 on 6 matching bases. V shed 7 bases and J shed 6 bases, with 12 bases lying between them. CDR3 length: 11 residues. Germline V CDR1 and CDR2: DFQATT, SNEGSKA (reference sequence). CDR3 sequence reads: CSVQYRAEAFF. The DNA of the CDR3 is TGCAGTGTTCAGTACAGGGCTGAAGCTTTCTTT.

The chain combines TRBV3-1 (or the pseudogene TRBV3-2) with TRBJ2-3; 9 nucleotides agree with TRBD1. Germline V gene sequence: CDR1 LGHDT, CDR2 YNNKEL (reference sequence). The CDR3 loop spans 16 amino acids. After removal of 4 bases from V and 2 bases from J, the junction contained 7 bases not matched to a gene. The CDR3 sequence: CASSPGQGIFTDTQYF. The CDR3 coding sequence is TGTGCCAGCAGCCCCGGACAGGGGATTTTCACAGATACGCAGTATTTT.

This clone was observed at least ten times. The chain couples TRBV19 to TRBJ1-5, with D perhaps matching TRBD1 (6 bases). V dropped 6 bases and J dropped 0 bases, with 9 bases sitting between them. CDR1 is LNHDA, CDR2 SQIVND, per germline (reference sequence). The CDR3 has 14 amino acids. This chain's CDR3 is CASSRQDSNQPQHF. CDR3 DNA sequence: TGTGCCAGTAGCAGACAGGATAGCAATCAGCCCCAGCATTTT. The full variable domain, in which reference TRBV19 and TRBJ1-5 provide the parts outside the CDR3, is DGGITQSPKYLFRKEGQNVTLSCEQNLNHDAMYWYRQDPGQGLRLIYYSQIVNDFQKGDIAEGYSVSREKKESFPLTVTSAQKNPTAFYLCASSRQDSNQPQHFGDGTRLSIL.

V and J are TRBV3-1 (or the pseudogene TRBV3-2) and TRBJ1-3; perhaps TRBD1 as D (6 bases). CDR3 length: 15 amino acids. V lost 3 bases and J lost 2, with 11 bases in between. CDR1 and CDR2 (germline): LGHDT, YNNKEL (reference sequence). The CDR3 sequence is CASSHTGRAGNTIYF. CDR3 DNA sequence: TGTGCCAGCAGCCACACAGGGAGGGCTGGAAACACCATATATTTT.

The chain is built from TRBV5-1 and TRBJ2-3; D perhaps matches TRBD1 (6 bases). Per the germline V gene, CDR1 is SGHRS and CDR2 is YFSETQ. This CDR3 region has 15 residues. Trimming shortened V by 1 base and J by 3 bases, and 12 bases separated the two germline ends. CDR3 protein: CASSLSGVRTDTQYF. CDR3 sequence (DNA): TGCGCCAGCAGCTTGTCAGGGGTAAGGACAGATACGCAGTATTTT.

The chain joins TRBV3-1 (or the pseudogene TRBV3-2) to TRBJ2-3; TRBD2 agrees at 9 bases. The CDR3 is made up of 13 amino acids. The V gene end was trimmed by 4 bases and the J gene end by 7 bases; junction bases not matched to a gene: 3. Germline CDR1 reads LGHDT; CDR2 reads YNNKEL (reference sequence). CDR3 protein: CASSRGLANTQYF. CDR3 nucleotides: TGTGCCAGCAGCCGGGGACTAGCAAATACGCAGTATTTT.

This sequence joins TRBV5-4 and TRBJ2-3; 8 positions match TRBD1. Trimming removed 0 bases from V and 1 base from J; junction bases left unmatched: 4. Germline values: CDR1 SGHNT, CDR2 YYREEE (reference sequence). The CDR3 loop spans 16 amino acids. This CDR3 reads CASSLVLTGGTDTQYF. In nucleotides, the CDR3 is TGTGCCAGCAGCTTGGTGTTGACAGGGGGCACAGATACGCAGTATTTT.

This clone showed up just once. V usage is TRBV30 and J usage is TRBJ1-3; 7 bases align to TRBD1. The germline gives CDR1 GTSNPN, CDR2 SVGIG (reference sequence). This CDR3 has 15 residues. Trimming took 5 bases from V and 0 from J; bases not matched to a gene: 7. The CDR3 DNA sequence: TGTGCCTGGGAGAGACAGGGAAACTCTGGAAACACCATATATTTT. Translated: CAWERQGNSGNTIYF.

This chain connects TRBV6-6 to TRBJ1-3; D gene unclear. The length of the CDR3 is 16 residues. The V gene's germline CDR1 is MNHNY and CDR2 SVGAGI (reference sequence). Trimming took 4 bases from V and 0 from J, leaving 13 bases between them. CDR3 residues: CASSLGGSASGNTIYF. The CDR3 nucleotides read TGTGCCAGCAGTTTAGGAGGGTCCGCCTCTGGAAACACCATATATTTT.